The clone carrying this T cell receptor (beta chain) was found many times. Its antigen is unknown. V gave up 10 bases and J gave up 2 bases; unmatched junction bases: 7. The CDR3 sequence is 15 residues long. This entry is derived from a study of T cells in Graves' hyperthyroidism and ophthalmopathy. Notes on the study in general: Most clonotypes expanded in the thyroid (above 0.001) were also present in blood.

Amplification yielded TCR beta CDR3 regions, with RNA transcripts as the source. Using the HTBI primer set, a first-round RT-PCR was run on the TCR CDR3. MiXCR, applied by TCRdb to the multiplex PCR reads, yields one record per CDR3 protein. This table holds 600,000 to 750,000 distinct CDR3 sequences, roughly 17% found once. Uncontrolled infection, other autoimmune disease, pregnancy or lactation led to exclusion. The source is a man between 45 and 60 years old with Graves' hyperthyroidism. This chain links TRBV12-3 or TRBV12-4 with TRBJ2-2, with TRBD2 matching over 10 bases. The sequencing sample was made of blood. The CDR3 loop is CAISGTSVNTGELFF. CDR3 in DNA: TGTGCCATTAGTGGGACTAGCGTTAACACCGGGGAGCTGTTTTTT.